The rows below give T cell receptor beta chains drawn from one sample of a study of post-analysis software for immune sequencing data. TCRdb independently ran MiXCR on the PCR reads; one entry per CDR3 protein. The sample includes hundreds of thousands of distinct CDR3 sequences, less than 35% of them seen just once. The sample comprised blood. The receptors here all came from a girl aged 10-17 years with multiple sclerosis. Each CDR3 is given with its conserved first and last residue. A D gene is named only where the DNA matches it firmly. The listing skips clone size in some rows; elsewhere it reads once, few, many or a size class.

cdr3_nt	cdr3_aa	d_call	v_call	clone_size	j_call
TGTGCCAGCAGTTACAACAGTCCGTTCGGTTCCGCGCAGCCCCAGCATTTT	CASSYNSPFGSAQPQHF	.	TRBV6-2/TRBV6-3	few	TRBJ1-5
TGTGCCAGCAGCAAATTAACGAGGAGCGGCACAGATACGCAGTATTTT	CASSKLTRSGTDTQYF	.	TRBV21-1	.	TRBJ2-3
TGTGCCAGCAGCTCTCTGACAGGGTTGGGAGACAATGAGCAGTTCTTC	CASSSLTGLGDNEQFF	TRBD1	TRBV5-6	.	TRBJ2-1
TGTGCCAGCAGGGGTTGGGGCTCTGGGGCCAACGTCCTGACTTTC	CASRGWGSGANVLTF	.	TRBV28	.	TRBJ2-6
TGCGCCAGCAGCCTGACTAGCGGGAGGCATAACGAGCAGTACTTC	CASSLTSGRHNEQYF	TRBD2	TRBV4-3	.	TRBJ2-7
TGTGCCAGCACCTCGACAGGGGGCGAGGGGGCTTTCTTT	CASTSTGGEGAFF	TRBD1	TRBV7-9	few	TRBJ1-1
TGTGCCAGCAGCCCACGGTACTACAATGAGCAGTTCTTC	CASSPRYYNEQFF	.	TRBV28	few	TRBJ2-1
TGCAGTGCTGGAGGAGGGTTAGGAGAGACCCAGTACTTC	CSAGGGLGETQYF	.	TRBV20-1	few	TRBJ2-5
TGTGCCAGCCGACCCGGGACAGGGCTTACCTACGAGCAGTACTTC	CASRPGTGLTYEQYF	TRBD1	TRBV18	.	TRBJ2-7
TGCAGTGCCGTCTCACCGAGGGGGAGCTCCTACGAGCAGTACTTC	CSAVSPRGSSYEQYF	.	TRBV20-1	.	TRBJ2-7
TGCGCCAGCAGCGCGGGACAGGGGGTCACTGAAGCTTTCTTT	CASSAGQGVTEAFF	TRBD1	TRBV5-1	.	TRBJ1-1
TGTGCCAGCAGCGCGCACTCTCAGGGGATCCAAGAGACCCAGTACTTC	CASSAHSQGIQETQYF	.	TRBV9	.	TRBJ2-5
TGTGCCAGCAGCGCTGGCAGGAGTGGCCAGTACTTC	CASSAGRSGQYF	.	TRBV7-2	few	TRBJ2-4
TGTGCCACCAGTGACCCTGACAGGCCGAACACCGGGGAGCTGTTTTTT	CATSDPDRPNTGELFF	.	TRBV24-1	.	TRBJ2-2
TGTGCCACCAGCAGAGAGGGGGGTCAGCCCCAGCATTTT	CATSREGGQPQHF	.	TRBV15	few	TRBJ1-5
TGTGCCAGCAGCTTAGTTCGTGGACAGGGACAAGAGACCCAGTACTTC	CASSLVRGQGQETQYF	TRBD1	TRBV11-2	.	TRBJ2-5
TGTGCCAGCAGCTTATTGGGCGGGGGGGAGGCAGATACGCAGTATTTT	CASSLLGGGEADTQYF	TRBD2	TRBV11-2	few	TRBJ2-3
TGCAGTGCTAGAGGCCCGCGGCTGCCCCAAGAGACCCAGTACTTC	CSARGPRLPQETQYF	.	TRBV20-1	few	TRBJ2-5
TGTGCCAGCAGCTTTAGGGCGTCCTTACCGCCCCTCCGTTCGAATGAGCAGTTCTTC	CASSFRASLPPLRSNEQFF	.	TRBV7-2	.	TRBJ2-1
TGCAGTGCTAGCAGGACCCACAATGAGCAGTTCTTC	CSASRTHNEQFF	.	TRBV20-1	.	TRBJ2-1
TGTGCCAGCAGCCCCCGGGGCAGGGACCGTTATGGCTACACCTTC	CASSPRGRDRYGYTF	.	TRBV7-8	.	TRBJ1-2
TGTGCCAGCAGCAGACTAACAGGGGTGACGCAGTATTTT	CASSRLTGVTQYF	TRBD1	TRBV7-2	few	TRBJ2-3
TGTGCCAGCAGCTCAGTACTCGACAGGCTCTCTGAAGCTTTCTTT	CASSSVLDRLSEAFF	.	TRBV7-2	.	TRBJ1-1
TGTGCCAGCAGTTACTTAGGGGGACAAATCACAGATACGCAGTATTTT	CASSYLGGQITDTQYF	.	TRBV6-2/TRBV6-3	.	TRBJ2-3
TGCAGCGTGAGAGACAGGGGGACTGGAAACACCATATATTTT	CSVRDRGTGNTIYF	TRBD1	TRBV29-1	.	TRBJ1-3
TGCGCCAGCAGGAATGTGGGGGTCGTGAACACTGAAGCTTTCTTT	CASRNVGVVNTEAFF	.	TRBV4-1	.	TRBJ1-1
TGTGCCAGCAGGGGGACTAGCCCCTACAATGAGCAGTTCTTC	CASRGTSPYNEQFF	TRBD2	TRBV6-4	many	TRBJ2-1
TGCAGTGCTAGAGAAGTAAGGGCGGGCGAGCAGTACTTC	CSAREVRAGEQYF	.	TRBV20-1	.	TRBJ2-7
TGTGCCAGCAGCTTGAGCCCAGGGGGCCTCAATCAGCCCCAGCATTTT	CASSLSPGGLNQPQHF	TRBD1	TRBV7-9	.	TRBJ1-5
TGCAGTGCTACCCTGGAGGGGGGATATGGCTACACCTTC	CSATLEGGYGYTF	.	TRBV20-1	few	TRBJ1-2
TGTGCCAGCAGTTTAAGAACAGGGAGGTACGAGCAGTACTTC	CASSLRTGRYEQYF	.	TRBV28	.	TRBJ2-7
TGCGCCAGCAGCACCGTGACTAGCGGGATAGATGATACGCAGTATTTT	CASSTVTSGIDDTQYF	TRBD2	TRBV5-1	.	TRBJ2-3
TGTGCCAGCAGTTCCCTGGTACATTCGGGTAATGAGCAGTTCTTC	CASSSLVHSGNEQFF	.	TRBV6-1	.	TRBJ2-1
TGTGCCAGCAGTGAAGCTGGGGGCGTGTATCAGCCCCAGCATTTT	CASSEAGGVYQPQHF	.	TRBV6-1	few	TRBJ1-5
TGTGCCAGTAGTCCCGGGGAGAAAAAACTGTTTTTT	CASSPGEKKLFF	.	TRBV19	few	TRBJ1-4
TGTGCCAGCAGTGTAGGACCGGCCGGGACCCAGTACTTC	CASSVGPAGTQYF	.	TRBV2	.	TRBJ2-5
TGCAGCGCAAATCAGGGAAACATTCAGTACTTC	CSANQGNIQYF	.	TRBV29-1	many	TRBJ2-4
TGCAGTGCTAGTGTGGGTTACGAGCAGTACTTC	CSASVGYEQYF	.	TRBV20-1	.	TRBJ2-7
TGTGCCAGCAGCTCCAGGGGACTAGCGGGAACAGATACGCAGTATTTT	CASSSRGLAGTDTQYF	TRBD2	TRBV7-2	.	TRBJ2-3
TGCAGTGCTAGACTAGCGGGGAAGGATCACGAGCAGTACTTC	CSARLAGKDHEQYF	TRBD2	TRBV20-1	few	TRBJ2-7